Listed here are 32 T cell receptor beta chains from one sample, sequenced in a study of T cells in Graves' hyperthyroidism and ophthalmopathy. Amplification of TCR beta CDR3 regions used RNA as the template. The HTBI primer set was used in a first-round RT-PCR of the TCR CDR3. From the multiplex PCR reads, TCRdb called clonotypes with MiXCR, one entry per CDR3 protein. The repertoire includes some 720,000 distinct CDR3 sequences, about 15% of them detected once, and roughly 8% sits in the top ten. Sequences were obtained from blood. The receptor source for this set is a man between 18 and 29 years old with Graves' hyperthyroidism.

The chain uses TRBV30 and TRBJ1-2, with D possibly matching TRBD1 (6 bases). Germline CDR1 GTSNPN, CDR2 SVGIG (reference sequence). Trimming removed 0 bases at V and 4 bases at J, with 12 bases between. This CDR3 spans 14 amino acids. CDR3 residues: CAWSVPGGAYGYTF. CDR3 in DNA: TGTGCCTGGAGTGTACCCGGGGGCGCCTATGGCTACACCTTC.

The rearrangement joins TRBV10-3 to TRBJ2-3, with 9 bases matching TRBD2. The CDR3 is 13 amino acids. The germline V gene has CDR1 ENHRY and CDR2 SYGVKD. CDR3 loop: CAMGREGRDTQYF. CDR3 DNA: TGTGCGATGGGGCGGGAGGGCCGTGATACGCAGTATTTT.

In this sample, this clonotype turned up a few times. The chain has TRBV6-1 and TRBJ2-3, with D possibly TRBD1 on 6 matching bases. Germline CDR1 MNHNS, CDR2 SASEGT. This CDR3 comprises 15 residues. Trimming shortened V by 5 bases and J by 3 bases, and 15 bases separated the two germline ends. The CDR3 DNA is TGTGCCAGCAGTCAACAGGGTCAGGGGACAGATACGCAGTATTTT. Its protein product is CASSQQGQGTDTQYF.

The chain links TRBV11-3 to TRBJ2-1; TRBD1 matches at 9 bases. This CDR3 comprises 14 residues. Losses at the gene ends were 5 bases for V and 8 bases for J; bases not matched to a gene: 7. Germline values: CDR1 SGHNT, CDR2 YENEEA. DNA for the CDR3: TGTGCCAGCAGCCGTCCGGGACAGGGCTATGAGCAGTTCTTC. This encodes CASSRPGQGYEQFF.

This clonotype was detected only a few times. The J gene is TRBJ1-5, the V gene TRBV6-1; TRBD1 is a possible D gene (5 bases). The germline V gene has CDR1 MNHNS and CDR2 SASEGT. The V end was cut by 8 bases, the J end by 2 bases, with 19 bases between. CDR3 size: 16 residues. The CDR3 bases are TGTGCCAGCTCCCCGCCCCGGCAGGGCCGCAATCAGCCCCAGCATTTT. Its protein product is CASSPPRQGRNQPQHF.

In its sample, this clonotype was seen a few times. This chain connects TRBV7-3 to TRBJ2-1, with 8 bases matching TRBD2. The CDR3 is made up of 13 amino acids. V was pared by 3 bases and J by 9 bases, with 4 bases of the junction left unmatched. Germline values: CDR1 SGHTA, CDR2 FQGTGA. In DNA, the CDR3 is TGTGCCAGCAGCTTGGCGGGGGGCGTTGAGCAGTTCTTC. It codes for CASSLAGGVEQFF.

This clonotype was counted many times. V is TRBV2 and J is TRBJ2-5; TRBD2 is a possible D gene (5 bases). Germline loops: CDR1 SNHLY, CDR2 FYNNEI. The V end was cut by 8 bases, the J end by 4 bases, with 11 bases between. The CDR3 consists of 12 residues. CDR3 in DNA: TGTGCCAGCCGGGGAGCGGCAGAGACCCAGTACTTC. It translates to CASRGAAETQYF.

The chain combines TRBV12-3 or TRBV12-4 with TRBJ1-1; no reliable D call. The CDR3 sequence is 11 residues long. V was clipped by 3 bases and J by 7 bases, with 6 bases between them. The CDR3 spells CASSFNDEAFF. In nucleotides, the CDR3 is TGTGCCAGCAGTTTTAATGATGAAGCTTTCTTT.

The rearrangement links TRBV18 to TRBJ2-7; D assignment may be TRBD1 or TRBD2 (6 bases each). Trimming took 2 bases from V and 7 from J, leaving 18 bases between them. This CDR3 has 15 amino acids. The germline V gene has CDR1 KGHSH and CDR2 LQKENI. The DNA for the CDR3 is TGTGCCAGCTCACCAACTTTTGACGGGGGCGTGGAGCAGTACTTC. Translating it yields CASSPTFDGGVEQYF.

In its sample, this clonotype was seen many times. The chain carries TRBV6-1 and TRBJ2-1, with a weak D call TRBD2 (5 bases). The CDR3 length is 16 residues. V was clipped by 5 bases and J by 8 bases, with 22 bases between them. Germline loops: CDR1 MNHNS, CDR2 SASEGT. CDR3 in amino acids: CASSLGLARGLDEQFF. As DNA, the CDR3 is TGTGCCAGCAGTTTGGGCCTAGCTCGTGGATTGGATGAGCAGTTCTTC.

The rearrangement links TRBV6-1 to TRBJ1-2; no reliable D call. The CDR3 runs 13 residues. V lost 0 bases and J 7 bases, leaving 9 bases between the germline ends. Germline loops: CDR1 MNHNS, CDR2 SASEGT. The CDR3 DNA follows: TGTGCCAGCAGTGAAGCGTTCTCCGGTGGCTACACCTTC. This translates into CASSEAFSGGYTF.

On this clonotype: At one end the junction does not follow the germline gene, possibly because of a read error. This chain links TRBV6-1 with TRBJ1-3, with D unclear. This CDR3 contains 16 residues. CDR1 is MNHNS, CDR2 SASEGT, per germline. CDR3 sequence reads: CASSEAGRSSGNTIYF. CDR3 sequence (DNA): TGTGCCAGTAGTGAAGCTGGCAGGTCCTCTGGAAACACCATATATTTT.

In this sample, this clonotype turned up once. The chain joins TRBV7-2 to TRBJ1-2; D gene ambiguous. The CDR3 sequence is 15 residues long. The ends were cut back, 4 bases at V and 4 bases at J, with 16 bases in the middle. CDR1 is SGHTA and CDR2 is FQGNSA in the germline V gene. CDR3 loop: CASSSDPQKVYGYTF. In nucleotides, the CDR3 is TGTGCCAGCAGCTCCGACCCGCAAAAAGTCTATGGCTACACCTTC.

This clonotype was counted many times. The chain has TRBV28 and TRBJ2-7; possibly TRBD2 for D (6 bases). The CDR3 is made up of 14 amino acids. CDR1 is MDHEN and CDR2 is SYDVKM in the germline V gene. Deletions cut 3 bases from V and 3 bases from J, with 12 bases between. CDR3 sequence reads: CASSLGGGNYEQYF. DNA of the CDR3: TGTGCCAGCAGTTTGGGAGGAGGCAACTACGAGCAGTACTTC.

This clonotype was found many times. The chain links TRBV6-1 to TRBJ1-5; weak D call: TRBD1 (6 bases). Trimming shortened V by 7 bases and J by 2 bases, and 12 bases separated the two germline ends. This CDR3 has 14 amino acids. Germline V gives CDR1 MNHNS, CDR2 SASEGT. DNA of the CDR3: TGTGCCAGCACCCCGGGGGCACGCAATCAGCCCCAGCATTTT. This codes for CASTPGARNQPQHF.

This clonotype was detected only a few times. This chain uses TRBV9 with TRBJ2-2; D possibly corresponds to TRBD1 (5 bases). V lost 3 bases to trimming and J lost 7 bases, with 7 bases between them. The CDR3 runs to 12 residues. Germline V CDR1 and CDR2: SGDLS, YYNGEE. DNA for the CDR3: TGTGCCAGCAGCGAAGGGGTCGGGGAGCTGTTTTTT. As protein: CASSEGVGELFF.

On this clonotype: The junction shows a germline mismatch at one end, possibly a read error. V is TRBV27 and J is TRBJ1-4, with D possibly matching TRBD1 (6 bases). Germline-derived CDR1 and CDR2 are MNHEY and SMNVEV (reference sequence). The CDR3 consists of 15 residues. The CDR3 coding sequence is TGTGCCAGCAGTTCGCGACAGGATACGACTGAAAGACTGTTTTTT. It encodes CASSSRQDTTERLFF.

This sequence joins TRBV28 and TRBJ2-1; 7 bases fit TRBD1. Germline CDR1 and CDR2: MDHEN and SYDVKM. The CDR3 runs 15 residues. With 6 bases clipped from V and 7 bases from J, the junction kept 12 bases outside the gene matches. The CDR3 region has the DNA TGTGCCAGCAGCTACCACGACAGGGTAAGAAATGAGCAGTTCTTC. Residues: CASSYHDRVRNEQFF. The full variable domain, rest sourced from reference TRBV28 and TRBJ2-1, is DVKVTQSSRYLVKRTGEKVFLECVQDMDHENMFWYRQDPGLGLRLIYFSYDVKMKEKGDIPEGYSVSREKKERFSLILESASTNQTSMYLCASSYHDRVRNEQFFGPGTRLTVL.

At least ten counts were recorded for this clonotype. V usage is TRBV7-2 and J usage is TRBJ2-3; weak D call: TRBD2 (6 bases). Germline values: CDR1 SGHTA, CDR2 FQGNSA. Trimming stripped 2 bases from V and 2 bases from J, with 20 bases between. CDR3 size: 18 residues. The CDR3 DNA is TGTGCCAGCAGCTTACACGGCTCCCCGCGGGACCTCACAGATACGCAGTATTTT. Its translation is CASSLHGSPRDLTDTQYF.

This chain links TRBV9 with TRBJ2-2; possibly TRBD2 for D (6 bases). This CDR3 region has 15 residues. Germline V gene data show CDR1 as SGDLS and CDR2 as YYNGEE. V lost 3 bases and J lost 2, with 11 bases in between. The CDR3 DNA follows: TGTGCCAGCAGCGGTTCCGGGGGAAACACCGGGGAGCTGTTTTTT. Translating it yields CASSGSGGNTGELFF.

This clonotype was seen a handful of times. This chain connects TRBV18 to TRBJ2-7; D unresolved. V lost 3 bases and J lost 0, with 9 bases in between. CDR1 and CDR2 (germline): KGHSH, LQKENI. The CDR3 sequence is 14 residues long. CDR3 coding DNA: TGTGCCAGCTCACCGACGGTGGACTCCTACGAGCAGTACTTC. This gives the protein CASSPTVDSYEQYF.

This clonotype was seen more than once but under ten times. The rearrangement uses TRBV10-3 and TRBJ2-7; TRBD1 or TRBD2 may be the D gene (5 bases each). This CDR3 is built from 11 residues. The V and J ends lost 11 bases and 6 bases respectively, with 14 bases between them. Germline CDR1 is ENHRY and CDR2 is SYGVKD. DNA of the CDR3: TGTGCCCCACGATCCGGGGCCGAGCAGTACTTC. Translating it yields CAPRSGAEQYF.

J is TRBJ2-7 and V is TRBV6-1; 10 bases line up with TRBD1. This CDR3 is built from 14 residues. Germline V gives CDR1 MNHNS, CDR2 SASEGT. With 6 bases clipped from V and 7 bases from J, the junction kept 9 bases outside the gene matches. The CDR3 sequence: CASSESTGGKEQYF. In nucleotides, the CDR3 is TGTGCCAGCAGCGAGTCGACAGGGGGCAAAGAGCAGTACTTC.

In its sample, this clonotype was seen a few times. CDR3 loop: CASSSGPSGRDLSYEQYF. CDR3 coding DNA: TGTGCCAGCAGTTCGGGGCCTAGCGGGAGGGACCTATCCTACGAGCAGTACTTC. V is TRBV2 and J is TRBJ2-7; TRBD2 aligns across 12 bases. Germline V gene lookup returns CDR1 SNHLY and CDR2 FYNNEI. This CDR3 region has 18 residues. V dropped 5 bases and J dropped 1; count of bases not matched to a gene: 12.

There are many counts of this clonotype. The gene calls are TRBV6-2 or TRBV6-3 and TRBJ1-1; 7 bases match TRBD1. The CDR3 runs 12 residues. Germline CDR1 and CDR2: MNHEY and SVGEGT. Trimming removed 7 bases from V and 6 bases from J; junction bases left unmatched: 5. CDR3 coding DNA: TGTGCCAGCATTCAGGGGGGATCTGAAGCTTTCTTT. Its protein is CASIQGGSEAFF.

This clonotype was counted once. The rearrangement uses TRBV7-2 and TRBJ1-1; D is undetermined. Germline V gene sequence: CDR1 SGHTA, CDR2 FQGNSA. The germline V and J ends were trimmed by 4 bases and 6 bases, with 9 bases remaining between them. The CDR3 contains 12 residues. The CDR3 sequence is CASSSVSPEAFF. The CDR3 DNA sequence: TGTGCCAGCAGCTCCGTGAGTCCTGAAGCTTTCTTT.

This clonotype was picked up many times. The genes are TRBV28 and TRBJ2-7; D is possibly TRBD1 (6 bases). The ends were cut back, 8 bases at V and 3 bases at J, with 14 bases in the middle. Germline CDR1 reads MDHEN; CDR2 reads SYDVKM. The CDR3 loop spans 13 amino acids. This CDR3 reads CASGTGIVYEQYF. Here the CDR3 DNA reads TGTGCCAGCGGAACAGGGATTGTCTACGAGCAGTACTTC.

This clonotype was counted only a few times. The gene calls are TRBV7-8 and TRBJ2-4; D perhaps matches TRBD2 (5 bases). Trimming removed 2 bases at V and 7 bases at J, with 9 bases between. CDR1 is SGHVS, CDR2 FQNEAQ, per germline. This CDR3 has 13 residues. The CDR3 loop reads CASSLNRGNIQYF. CDR3 DNA: TGTGCCAGCAGCTTAAATAGAGGGAACATTCAGTACTTC.

This clonotype was counted between two and nine times. The chain combines TRBV7-2 with TRBJ2-6; perhaps TRBD1 as D (5 bases). V lost 5 bases, J lost 0 bases, and 17 bases lay in between. The CDR3 runs 18 residues. The V gene's germline CDR1 is SGHTA and CDR2 FQGNSA. CDR3 sequence: CASSPRVAPLSGANVLTF. The CDR3 coding sequence is TGTGCCAGCAGCCCCAGGGTAGCCCCCCTCTCTGGGGCCAACGTCCTGACTTTC.

There are a few counts of this clonotype. This CDR3 is CATSDSPGQATGELFF. In nucleotides, the CDR3 is TGTGCCACCAGTGATTCACCGGGACAGGCCACCGGGGAGCTGTTTTTT. The chain combines TRBV24-1 with TRBJ2-2, with 8 bases that match TRBD1. V shed 2 bases and J 4 bases; nucleotides not matched to a gene: 5. The CDR3 has 16 amino acids. Germline V CDR1 and CDR2: KGHDR, SFDVKD.

This clonotype was recorded at least ten times. The CDR3 spells CASRRPGTLSYNEQFF. CDR3 DNA sequence: TGTGCCAGCAGGCGCCCCGGGACTCTCTCCTACAATGAGCAGTTCTTC. This chain links TRBV6-1 with TRBJ2-1; the D gene is possibly TRBD2 (6 bases). The V end was cut by 6 bases, the J end by 0 bases, with 15 bases between. Germline CDR1 and CDR2: MNHNS and SASEGT. There are 16 residues in the CDR3.

In this sample, this clonotype turned up a few times. J is TRBJ2-3 and V is TRBV10-3; TRBD1 is a possible D gene (6 bases). The germline V gene has CDR1 ENHRY and CDR2 SYGVKD. The CDR3 consists of 15 residues. Trimming stripped 2 bases from V and 0 bases from J, with 9 bases between. In DNA form, the CDR3 reads TGTGCCATCAGTGAGGGGACACTGAGCACAGATACGCAGTATTTT. Translated: CAISEGTLSTDTQYF.